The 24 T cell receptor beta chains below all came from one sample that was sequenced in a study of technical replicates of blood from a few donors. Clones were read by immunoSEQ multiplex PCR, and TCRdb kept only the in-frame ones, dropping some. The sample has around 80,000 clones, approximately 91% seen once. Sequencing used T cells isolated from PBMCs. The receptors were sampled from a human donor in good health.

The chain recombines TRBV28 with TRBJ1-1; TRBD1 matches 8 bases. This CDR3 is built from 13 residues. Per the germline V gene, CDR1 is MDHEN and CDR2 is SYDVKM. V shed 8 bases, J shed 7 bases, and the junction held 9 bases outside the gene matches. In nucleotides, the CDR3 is TGTGCCAGCGTGGACAGGGCTCTGGGTGAAGCTTTCTTT. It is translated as CASVDRALGEAFF.

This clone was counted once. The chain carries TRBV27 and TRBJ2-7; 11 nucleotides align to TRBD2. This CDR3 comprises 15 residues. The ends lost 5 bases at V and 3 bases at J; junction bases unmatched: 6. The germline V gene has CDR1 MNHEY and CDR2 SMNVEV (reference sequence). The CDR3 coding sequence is TGTGCCAGCAGTCCGAGGACTAGCGGGTTCTACGAGCAGTACTTC. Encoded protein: CASSPRTSGFYEQYF.

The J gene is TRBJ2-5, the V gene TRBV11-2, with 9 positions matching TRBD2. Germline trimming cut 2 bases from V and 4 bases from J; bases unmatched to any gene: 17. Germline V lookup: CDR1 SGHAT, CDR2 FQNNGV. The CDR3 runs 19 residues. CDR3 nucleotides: TGTGCCAGCAGCTTAACCGGGGCCGGGATAGCGGGAGTAGGAGAGACCCAGTACTTC. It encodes CASSLTGAGIAGVGETQYF. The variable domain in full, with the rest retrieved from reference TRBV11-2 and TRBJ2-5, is EAGVAQSPRYKIIEKRQSVAFWCNPISGHATLYWYQQILGQGPKLLIQFQNNGVVDDSQLPKDRFSAERLKGVDSTLKIQPAKLEDSAVYLCASSLTGAGIAGVGETQYFGPGTRLLVL.

The CDR3 is CASSLPGTGRTGELFF. CDR3 nucleotide sequence: TGTGCCAGCAGCCTTCCCGGGACAGGGCGCACCGGGGAGCTGTTTTTT. The genes are TRBV5-6 and TRBJ2-2; TRBD1 agrees at 9 bases. The CDR3 sequence is 16 residues long. CDR1 is SGHDT, CDR2 YYEEEE, per germline. V lost 4 bases, J lost 4 bases, and 8 bases stayed unmatched. Combining the CDR3 with reference TRBV5-6 and TRBJ2-2 gives the whole variable domain DAGVTQSPTHLIKTRGQQVTLRCSPKSGHDTVSWYQQALGQGPQFIFQYYEEEERQRGNFPDRFSGHQFPNYSSELNVNALLLGDSALYLCASSLPGTGRTGELFFGEGSRLTVL.

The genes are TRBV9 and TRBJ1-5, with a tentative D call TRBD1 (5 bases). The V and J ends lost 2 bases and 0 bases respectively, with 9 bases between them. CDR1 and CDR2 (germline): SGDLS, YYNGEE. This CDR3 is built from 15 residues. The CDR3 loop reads CASSVTDDSNQPQHF. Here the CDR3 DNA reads TGTGCCAGCAGCGTGACAGACGATAGCAATCAGCCCCAGCATTTT.

The CDR3 DNA reads TGCGCCAGCAGCCAAGACCCCCAGGGAGGGAGAGACTATGGCTACACCTTC. It yields the protein CASSQDPQGGRDYGYTF. V is TRBV4-1 and J is TRBJ1-2, with D possibly being TRBD1 (5 bases). V lost 0 bases and J lost 3, with 17 bases in between. The CDR3 sequence is 17 residues long. CDR1 is MGHRA and CDR2 is YSYEKL in the germline V gene.

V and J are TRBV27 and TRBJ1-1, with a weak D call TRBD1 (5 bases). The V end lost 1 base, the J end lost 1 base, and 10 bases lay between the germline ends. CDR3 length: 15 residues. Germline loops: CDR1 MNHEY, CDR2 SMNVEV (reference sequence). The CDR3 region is CASSLLLGGNTEAFF. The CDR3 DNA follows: TGTGCCAGCAGTTTATTGCTGGGGGGGAACACTGAAGCTTTCTTT.

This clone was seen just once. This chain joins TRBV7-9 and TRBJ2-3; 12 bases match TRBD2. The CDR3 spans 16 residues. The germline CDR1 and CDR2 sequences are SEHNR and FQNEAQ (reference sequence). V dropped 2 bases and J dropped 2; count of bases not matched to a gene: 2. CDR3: CASSLWTSGITDTQYF. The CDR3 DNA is TGTGCCAGCAGCTTATGGACTAGCGGGATCACAGATACGCAGTATTTT.

The DNA for the CDR3 is TGTGCCAGCAGCTTAGCGGAGCTAGCGGAGCAGTTCTTC. It yields the protein CASSLAELAEQFF. The chain is built from TRBV7-2 and TRBJ2-1; perhaps TRBD2 as D (6 bases). This CDR3 comprises 13 residues. Germline V gene data show CDR1 as SGHTA and CDR2 as FQGNSA. The V and J ends lost 0 bases and 10 bases respectively, with 10 bases between them.

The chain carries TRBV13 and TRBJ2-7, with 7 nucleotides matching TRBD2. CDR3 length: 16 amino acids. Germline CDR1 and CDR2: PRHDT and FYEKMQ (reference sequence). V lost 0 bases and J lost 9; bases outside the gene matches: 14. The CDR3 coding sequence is TGTGCCAGCAGCTTAGGCCTCTCGGGGGGAGGAAGTGGGCAGTACTTC. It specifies CASSLGLSGGGSGQYF.

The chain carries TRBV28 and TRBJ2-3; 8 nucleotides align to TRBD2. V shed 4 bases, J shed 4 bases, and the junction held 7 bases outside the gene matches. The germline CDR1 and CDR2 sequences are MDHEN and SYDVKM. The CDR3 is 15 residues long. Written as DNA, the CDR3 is TGTGCCAGCAGTTCCTCCGGACTAGCCCCAGATACGCAGTATTTT. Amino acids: CASSSSGLAPDTQYF.

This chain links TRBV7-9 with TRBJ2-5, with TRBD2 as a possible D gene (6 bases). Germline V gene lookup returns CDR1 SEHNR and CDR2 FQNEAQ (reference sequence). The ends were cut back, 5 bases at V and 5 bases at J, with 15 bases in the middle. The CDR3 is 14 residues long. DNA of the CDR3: TGTGCCAGCAGCCCCGGAGGGGTTAGGGAGACCCAGTACTTC. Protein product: CASSPGGVRETQYF.

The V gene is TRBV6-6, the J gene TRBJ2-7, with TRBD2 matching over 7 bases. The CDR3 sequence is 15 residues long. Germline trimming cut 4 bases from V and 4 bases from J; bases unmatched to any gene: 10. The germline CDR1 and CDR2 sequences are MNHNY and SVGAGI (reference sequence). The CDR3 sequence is CASSSPGRAPYEQYF. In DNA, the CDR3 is TGTGCCAGCAGTTCCCCTGGGAGGGCCCCATACGAGCAGTACTTC.

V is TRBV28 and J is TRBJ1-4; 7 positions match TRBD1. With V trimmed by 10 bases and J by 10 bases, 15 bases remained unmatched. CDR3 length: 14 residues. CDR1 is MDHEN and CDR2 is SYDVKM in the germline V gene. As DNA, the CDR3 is TGTGCCATCGGAAATCCGGGACAGTGGACAAAACTGTTTTTT. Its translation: CAIGNPGQWTKLFF.

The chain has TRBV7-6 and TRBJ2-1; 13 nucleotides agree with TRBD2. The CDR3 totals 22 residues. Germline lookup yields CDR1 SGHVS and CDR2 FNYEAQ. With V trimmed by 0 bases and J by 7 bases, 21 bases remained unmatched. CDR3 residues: CASSLARNGTSGNRVWGNEQFF. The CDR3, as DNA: TGTGCCAGCAGCTTAGCGCGCAATGGGACTAGCGGGAATAGGGTATGGGGTAATGAGCAGTTCTTC.

The CDR3 loop is CASSLRTSGATYEQYF. The CDR3, as DNA: TGTGCCAGCAGTTTGAGGACTAGCGGGGCAACCTACGAGCAGTACTTC. The genes are TRBV6-5 and TRBJ2-7; 12 bases line up with TRBD2. The length of the CDR3 is 16 residues. CDR1 is MNHEY and CDR2 is SVGAGI in the germline V gene. V lost 4 bases, J lost 2 bases, and 6 bases stayed unmatched.

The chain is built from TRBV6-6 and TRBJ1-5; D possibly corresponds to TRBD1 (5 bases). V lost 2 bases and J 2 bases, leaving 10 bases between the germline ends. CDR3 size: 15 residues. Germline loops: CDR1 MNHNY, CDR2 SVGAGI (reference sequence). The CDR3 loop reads CASSYGREGNQPQHF. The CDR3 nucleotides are TGTGCCAGCAGTTACGGCAGGGAGGGCAATCAGCCCCAGCATTTT.

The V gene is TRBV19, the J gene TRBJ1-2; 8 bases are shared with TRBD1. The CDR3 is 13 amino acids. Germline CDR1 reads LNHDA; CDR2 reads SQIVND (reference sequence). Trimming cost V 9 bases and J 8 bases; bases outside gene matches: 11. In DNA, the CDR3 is TGTGCCAGGGGACATCAGGGGGCGGGAGGCTACACCTTC. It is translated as CARGHQGAGGYTF.

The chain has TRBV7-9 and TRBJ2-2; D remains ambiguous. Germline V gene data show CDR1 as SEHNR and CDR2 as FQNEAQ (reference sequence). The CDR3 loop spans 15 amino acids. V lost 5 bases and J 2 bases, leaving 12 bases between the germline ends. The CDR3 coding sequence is TGTGCCAGCAGCCAGGCCCCGTCAAACACCGGGGAGCTGTTTTTT. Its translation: CASSQAPSNTGELFF.

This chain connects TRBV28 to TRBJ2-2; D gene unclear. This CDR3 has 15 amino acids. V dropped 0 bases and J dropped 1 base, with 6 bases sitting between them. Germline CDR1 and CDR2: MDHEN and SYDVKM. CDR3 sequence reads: CASSLWEQNTGELFF. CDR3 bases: TGTGCCAGCAGTTTATGGGAGCAGAACACCGGGGAGCTGTTTTTT.

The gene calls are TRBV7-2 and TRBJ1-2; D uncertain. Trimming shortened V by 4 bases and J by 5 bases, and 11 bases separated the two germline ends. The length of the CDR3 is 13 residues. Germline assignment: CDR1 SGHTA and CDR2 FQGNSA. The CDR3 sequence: CASSYFFEYGYTF. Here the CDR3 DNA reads TGTGCCAGCAGCTATTTCTTTGAGTATGGCTACACCTTC.

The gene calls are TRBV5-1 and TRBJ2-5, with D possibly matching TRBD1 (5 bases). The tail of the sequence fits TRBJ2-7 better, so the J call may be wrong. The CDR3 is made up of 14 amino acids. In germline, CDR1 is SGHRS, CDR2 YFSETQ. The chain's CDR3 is CASSSPTGPDEQYF. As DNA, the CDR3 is TGCGCCAGCAGCTCCCCCACAGGTCCCGACGAGCAGTACTTC.

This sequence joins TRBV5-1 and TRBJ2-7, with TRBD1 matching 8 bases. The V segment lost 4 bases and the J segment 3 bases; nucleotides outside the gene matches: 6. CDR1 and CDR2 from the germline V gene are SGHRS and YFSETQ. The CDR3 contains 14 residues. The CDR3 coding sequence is TGCGCCAGCAGCATGAGGACAGGGAACTACGAGCAGTACTTC. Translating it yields CASSMRTGNYEQYF.

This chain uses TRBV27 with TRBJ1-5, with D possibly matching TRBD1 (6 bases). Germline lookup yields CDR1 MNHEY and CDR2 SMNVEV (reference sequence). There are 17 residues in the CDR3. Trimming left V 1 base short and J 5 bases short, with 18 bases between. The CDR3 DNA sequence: TGTGCCAGCAGTTTATGGAGAACAGGGCTAGCTTATCAGCCCCAGCATTTT. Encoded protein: CASSLWRTGLAYQPQHF.